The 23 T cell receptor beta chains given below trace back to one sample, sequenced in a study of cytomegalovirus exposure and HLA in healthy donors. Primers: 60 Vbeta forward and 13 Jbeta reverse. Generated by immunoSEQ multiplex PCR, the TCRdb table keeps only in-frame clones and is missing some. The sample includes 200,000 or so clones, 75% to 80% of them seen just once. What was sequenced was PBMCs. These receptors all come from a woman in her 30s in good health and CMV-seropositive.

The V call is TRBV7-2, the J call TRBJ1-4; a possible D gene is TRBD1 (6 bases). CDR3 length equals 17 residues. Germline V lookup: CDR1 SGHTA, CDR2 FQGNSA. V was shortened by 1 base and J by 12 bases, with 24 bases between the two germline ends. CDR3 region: CASSLGTVALWGGELFF. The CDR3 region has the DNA TGTGCCAGCAGCTTAGGGACAGTAGCACTCTGGGGTGGGGAACTGTTTTTT.

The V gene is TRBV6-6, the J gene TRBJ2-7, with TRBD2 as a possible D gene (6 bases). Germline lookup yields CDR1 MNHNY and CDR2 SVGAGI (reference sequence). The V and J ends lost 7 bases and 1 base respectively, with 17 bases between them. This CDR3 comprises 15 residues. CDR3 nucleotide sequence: TGTGCCAGCATGGCAGGGCGAGCGGGTTCCTACGAGCAGTACTTC. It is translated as CASMAGRAGSYEQYF.

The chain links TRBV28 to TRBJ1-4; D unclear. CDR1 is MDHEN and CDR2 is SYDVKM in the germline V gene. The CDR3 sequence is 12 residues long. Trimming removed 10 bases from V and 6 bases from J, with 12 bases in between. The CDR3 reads CATGGRDEKLFF. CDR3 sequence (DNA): TGTGCCACGGGAGGGCGGGATGAAAAACTGTTTTTT.

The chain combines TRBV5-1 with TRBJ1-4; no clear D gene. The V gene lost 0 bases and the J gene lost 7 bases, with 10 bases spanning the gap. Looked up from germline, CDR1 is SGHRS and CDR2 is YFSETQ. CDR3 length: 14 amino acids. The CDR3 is CASSLESEIEKLFF. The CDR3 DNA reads TGCGCCAGCAGCTTGGAGTCAGAAATTGAAAAACTGTTTTTT.

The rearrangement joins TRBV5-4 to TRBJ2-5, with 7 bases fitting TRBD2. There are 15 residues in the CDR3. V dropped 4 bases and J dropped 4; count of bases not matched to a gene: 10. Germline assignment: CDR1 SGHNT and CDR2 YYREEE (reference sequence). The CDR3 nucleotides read TGTGCCAGCAGCCCCCCGGGGAGGGTGGGAGAGACCCAGTACTTC. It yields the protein CASSPPGRVGETQYF.

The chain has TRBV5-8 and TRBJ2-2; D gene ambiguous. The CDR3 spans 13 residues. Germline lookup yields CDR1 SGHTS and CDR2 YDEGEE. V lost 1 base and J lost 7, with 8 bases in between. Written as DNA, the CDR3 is TGTGCCAGCAGCTTGTTGCTAGGCGGGGAGCTGTTTTTT. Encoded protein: CASSLLLGGELFF.

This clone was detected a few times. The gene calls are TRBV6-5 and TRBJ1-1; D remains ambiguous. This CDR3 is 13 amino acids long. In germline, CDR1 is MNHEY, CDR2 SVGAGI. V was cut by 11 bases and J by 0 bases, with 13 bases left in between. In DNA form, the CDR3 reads TGTGCCGCCAACCGGGGATTGAACACTGAAGCTTTCTTT. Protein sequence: CAANRGLNTEAFF.

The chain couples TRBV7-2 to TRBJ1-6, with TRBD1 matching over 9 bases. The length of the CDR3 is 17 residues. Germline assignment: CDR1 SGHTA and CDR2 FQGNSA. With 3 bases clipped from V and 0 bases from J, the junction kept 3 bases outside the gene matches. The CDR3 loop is CASSFGQGSSYNSPLHF. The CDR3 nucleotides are TGTGCCAGCAGCTTTGGACAGGGGAGCTCCTATAATTCACCCCTCCACTTT.

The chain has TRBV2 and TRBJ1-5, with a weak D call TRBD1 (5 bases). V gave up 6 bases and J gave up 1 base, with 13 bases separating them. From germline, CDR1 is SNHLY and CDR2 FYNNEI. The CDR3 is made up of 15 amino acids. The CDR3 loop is CASSQPGLSNQPQHF. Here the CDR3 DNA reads TGTGCCAGCAGCCAGCCAGGGTTGAGCAATCAGCCCCAGCATTTT.

The chain's CDR3 is CASTPLAGDSYEQYF. CDR3 DNA: TGTGCCAGCACCCCACTAGCGGGAGACTCCTACGAGCAGTACTTC. The chain has TRBV6-5 and TRBJ2-7, with 11 bases matching TRBD2. Trimming at V came to 7 bases and at J to 0 bases, leaving 5 bases not matched to a gene. Germline V CDR1 and CDR2: MNHEY, SVGAGI. The CDR3 extends over 15 amino acids.

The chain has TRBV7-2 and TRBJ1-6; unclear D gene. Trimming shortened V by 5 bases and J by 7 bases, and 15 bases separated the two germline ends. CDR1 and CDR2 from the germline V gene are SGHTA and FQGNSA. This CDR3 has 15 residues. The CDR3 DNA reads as TGTGCCAGCAGCCCATCGGCGGGCAGAAATTCACCCCTCCACTTT. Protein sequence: CASSPSAGRNSPLHF. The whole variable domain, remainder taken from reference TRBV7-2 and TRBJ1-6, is GAGVSQSPSNKVTEKGKDVELRCDPISGHTALYWYRQSLGQGLEFLIYFQGNSAPDKSGLPSDRFSAERTGGSVSTLTIQRTQQEDSAVYLCASSPSAGRNSPLHFGNGTRLTVT.

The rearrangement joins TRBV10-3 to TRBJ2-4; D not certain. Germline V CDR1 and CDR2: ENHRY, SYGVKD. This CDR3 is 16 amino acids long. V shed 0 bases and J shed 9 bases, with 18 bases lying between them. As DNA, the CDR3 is TGTGCCATCAGTGAGTCCTCTCAACACTTTCAGGCCATTCAGTACTTC. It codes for CAISESSQHFQAIQYF.

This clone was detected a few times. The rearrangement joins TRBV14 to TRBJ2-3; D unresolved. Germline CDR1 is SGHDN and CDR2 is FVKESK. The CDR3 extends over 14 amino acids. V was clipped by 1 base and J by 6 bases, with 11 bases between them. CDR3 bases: TGTGCCAGCAGCCAAGTATTCCCCTACGATACGCAGTATTTT. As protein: CASSQVFPYDTQYF.

The CDR3 loop is CSVHSGSSDTEAFF. CDR3 DNA sequence: TGCAGCGTTCATTCAGGGTCTAGCGACACTGAAGCTTTCTTT. The chain uses TRBV29-1 and TRBJ1-1; perhaps TRBD1 as D (5 bases). CDR3 length: 14 residues. The V end was cut by 5 bases, the J end by 3 bases, with 16 bases between. Germline lookup yields CDR1 SQVTM and CDR2 ANQGSEA.

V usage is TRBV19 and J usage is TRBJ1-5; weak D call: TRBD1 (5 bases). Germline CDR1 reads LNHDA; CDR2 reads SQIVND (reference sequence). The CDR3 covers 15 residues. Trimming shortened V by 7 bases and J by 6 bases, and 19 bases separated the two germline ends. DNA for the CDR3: TGTGCCAGTACCCCATCCCCGGGGGGGTTTCAGCCCCAGCATTTT. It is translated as CASTPSPGGFQPQHF.

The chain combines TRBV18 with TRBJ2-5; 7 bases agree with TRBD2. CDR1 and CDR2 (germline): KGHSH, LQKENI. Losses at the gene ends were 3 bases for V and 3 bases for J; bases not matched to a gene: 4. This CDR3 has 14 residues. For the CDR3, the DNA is TGTGCCAGCTCACCGGCGGGGGACGAAGAGACCCAGTACTTC. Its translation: CASSPAGDEETQYF.

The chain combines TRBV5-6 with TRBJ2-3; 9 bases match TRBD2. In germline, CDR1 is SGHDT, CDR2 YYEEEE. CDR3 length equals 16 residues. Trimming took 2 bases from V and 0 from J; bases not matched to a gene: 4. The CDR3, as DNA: TGTGCCAGCAGCTTCCTACTAGCGGGTAGCACAGATACGCAGTATTTT. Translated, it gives CASSFLLAGSTDTQYF.

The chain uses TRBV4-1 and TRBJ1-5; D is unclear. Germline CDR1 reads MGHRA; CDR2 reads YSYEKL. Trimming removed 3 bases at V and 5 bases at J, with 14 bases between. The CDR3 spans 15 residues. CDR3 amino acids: CASSHEEGRDQPQHF. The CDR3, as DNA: TGCGCCAGCAGCCACGAGGAGGGAAGGGATCAGCCCCAGCATTTT.

CDR3 region: CASAARGGLNQPQHF. The CDR3 coding sequence is TGTGCCTCCGCCGCAAGAGGGGGCCTTAATCAGCCCCAGCATTTT. This chain links TRBV11-2 with TRBJ1-5; 7 nucleotides line up with TRBD1. Germline V CDR1 and CDR2: SGHAT, FQNNGV. CDR3 length equals 15 residues. Trimming at V came to 11 bases and at J to 4 bases, leaving 14 bases not matched to a gene.

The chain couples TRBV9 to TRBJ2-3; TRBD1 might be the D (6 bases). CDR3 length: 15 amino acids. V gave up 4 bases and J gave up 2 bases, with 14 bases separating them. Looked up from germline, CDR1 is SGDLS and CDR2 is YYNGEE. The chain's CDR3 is CASSPHGQSTDTQYF. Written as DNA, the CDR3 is TGTGCCAGCAGCCCCCATGGACAGTCCACAGATACGCAGTATTTT.

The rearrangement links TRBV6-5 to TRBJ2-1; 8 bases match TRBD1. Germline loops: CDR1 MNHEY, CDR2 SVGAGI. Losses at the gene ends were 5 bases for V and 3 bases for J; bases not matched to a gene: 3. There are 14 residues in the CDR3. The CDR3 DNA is TGTGCCAGCAGTAGGGGACAGGTCTACAATGAGCAGTTCTTC. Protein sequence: CASSRGQVYNEQFF.

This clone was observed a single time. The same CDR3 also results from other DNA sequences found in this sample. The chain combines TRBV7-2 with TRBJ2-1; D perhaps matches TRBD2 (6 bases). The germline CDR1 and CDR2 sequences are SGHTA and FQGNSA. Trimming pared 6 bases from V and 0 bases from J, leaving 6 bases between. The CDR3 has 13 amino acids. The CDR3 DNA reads TGTGCCAGCAGGACTAGCTCCTACAATGAGCAGTTCTTC. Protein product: CASRTSSYNEQFF.

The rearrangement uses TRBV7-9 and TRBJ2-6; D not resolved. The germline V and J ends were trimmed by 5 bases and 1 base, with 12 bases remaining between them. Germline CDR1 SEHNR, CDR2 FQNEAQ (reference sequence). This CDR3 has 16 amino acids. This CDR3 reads CASSPGTASGANVLTF. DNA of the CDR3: TGTGCCAGCAGCCCCGGTACCGCGTCTGGGGCCAACGTCCTGACTTTC.